This is a list of T cell receptor beta chains from one sample in a study of blood T cell repertoires in COVID-19. Libraries were prepared by immunoSEQ multiplex PCR; TCRdb keeps only in-frame clonotypes and omits some of them. Of 270,000 or so clones in the sample, roughly 86% were seen once. Sequencing used PBMCs or T cells enriched from blood (not recorded which). Receptor source: a woman aged 18-29 years who had recovered from COVID-19. Each CDR3 is given with its conserved first and last residue. D genes are given only for firm matches. Size values are once, few and many counts, or a class for expanded clones, and some rows have none.

d_gene,abundance,j_gene,v_gene,len,CDR3nt,CDR3aa
TRBD2,.,TRBJ2-3,TRBV28,19,TGTGCCAGCAGTATACTCATATGGACTAGCGGGAAGTCAACAGATACGCAGTATTTT,CASSILIWTSGKSTDTQYF
.,.,TRBJ1-2,TRBV18,13,TGTGCCAGCTCACAACCCGGGACATCGAGCTACACCTTC,CASSQPGTSSYTF
TRBD1,.,TRBJ2-2,TRBV27,16,TGTGCCAGCAGTTTTTTGGGACAGACGAACACCGGGGAGCTGTTTTTT,CASSFLGQTNTGELFF
.,.,TRBJ2-1,TRBV11-3,13,TGTGCCAGCAGCTTAACAGGGAGGGATGAGCAGTTCTTC,CASSLTGRDEQFF
TRBD2,.,TRBJ2-4,TRBV7-2,18,TGTGCCAGCAGCCCGGGGACTAGCGGGGGTCTAGCCAAAAACATTCAGTACTTC,CASSPGTSGGLAKNIQYF
TRBD1,.,TRBJ1-2,TRBV7-9,13,TGTGCCAGCAGCTCGGACAGGGTGGTTGGCTACACCTTC,CASSSDRVVGYTF
TRBD1,.,TRBJ1-2,TRBV27,14,TGTGCCAGCAGTTTATCTGGGACAGGGGTTGGGTACACCTTC,CASSLSGTGVGYTF
.,.,TRBJ1-1,TRBV12-3/TRBV12-4,13,TGTGCCAGCAAAACAGGGAGTTACACTGAAGCTTTCTTT,CASKTGSYTEAFF
.,.,TRBJ2-3,TRBV6-2/TRBV6-3,19,TGTGCCAGCAGCGCGATGTGGCAGGGTTTTGATAAGAAGACAGATACGCAGTATTTT,CASSAMWQGFDKKTDTQYF
.,.,TRBJ1-5,TRBV19,16,TGTGCCAGTAGTATGGGGAGGACGGCCGTGTCGTGGCCCCAGCATTTT,CASSMGRTAVSWPQHF
TRBD1,.,TRBJ2-2,TRBV5-1,16,TGCGCCAGCAGCTTAGCGGGACAGGGAAACACCGGGGAGCTGTTTTTT,CASSLAGQGNTGELFF
TRBD1,once,TRBJ2-2,TRBV11-2,14,TGTGCCAGCAGCCGTGACAGGGGGGCCGGGGAGCTGTTTTTT,CASSRDRGAGELFF
TRBD1,.,TRBJ2-2,TRBV5-5,17,TGTGCCAGCAGCGGTCCCAGCGGACAGGGTAACACCGGGGAGCTGTTTTTT,CASSGPSGQGNTGELFF
TRBD2,few,TRBJ2-1,TRBV5-1,15,TGCGCCAGCAGCGTCACTAGCGGGAGTTTGGATGAGCAGTTCTTC,CASSVTSGSLDEQFF
TRBD1,once,TRBJ2-6,TRBV6-4,16,TGTGCCAGCAGTGACTCAGGGGGCGCTGGGGCCAACGTCCTGACTTTC,CASSDSGGAGANVLTF
TRBD2,.,TRBJ2-3,TRBV7-6,16,TGTGCCAGCAGCTCCCGGACTAGCGGGGGTGGTGATACGCAGTATTTT,CASSSRTSGGGDTQYF
TRBD1,.,TRBJ1-3,TRBV19,18,TGTGCCAGTAGTATAGGGGGACAGGGAATGGTTTCTGGAAACACCATATATTTT,CASSIGGQGMVSGNTIYF
.,.,TRBJ2-2,TRBV7-2,13,TGTGCCAGCAGCCCGGCAGGCACCGGGGAGCTGTTTTTT,CASSPAGTGELFF
TRBD2,.,TRBJ2-1,TRBV6-5,15,TGTGCCAGCAATTCCCGACTAGCGGGAAACAATGAGCAGTTCTTC,CASNSRLAGNNEQFF
.,.,TRBJ2-7,TRBV4-2,15,TGTGCCAGCAGCCAAGTGGTGGGCCAAGCCTACGAGCAGTACTTC,CASSQVVGQAYEQYF
.,.,TRBJ1-1,TRBV27,11,TGTGCCAGCATCGTCGGCACTGAAGCTTTCTTT,CASIVGTEAFF
TRBD1,.,TRBJ2-5,TRBV7-7,14,TGTGCCAGCAGCGTATCGGGACAGCAAGAGACCCAGTACTTC,CASSVSGQQETQYF
TRBD2,.,TRBJ2-5,TRBV29-1,14,TGCAGCGTCCGACTAGCGGTAAAGAGAGAGACCCAGTACTTC,CSVRLAVKRETQYF
.,few,TRBJ2-2,TRBV11-3,13,TGTGCCAGCAGCTCCCAGGGGACCGGGGAGCTGTTTTTT,CASSSQGTGELFF
.,.,TRBJ2-7,TRBV28,13,TGTGCCAGCAGTTTAAACAGGGAGAGGGAGCAGTACTTC,CASSLNREREQYF
TRBD1,.,TRBJ1-5,TRBV27,15,TGTGCCAGCAGTCCGCGACAGGGTGGGATTCAGCCCCAGCATTTT,CASSPRQGGIQPQHF
TRBD1,.,TRBJ2-4,TRBV6-1,17,TGTGCCAGCAGTGAAACGGGACAGGGAATCGCCAAAAACATTCAGTACTTC,CASSETGQGIAKNIQYF
TRBD1,.,TRBJ1-1,TRBV29-1,13,TGCAGCGCTACGACAGGGGGGAACACTGAAGCTTTCTTT,CSATTGGNTEAFF
.,.,TRBJ1-3,TRBV11-2,15,TGTGCCAGCAGCTTAGTACGCGGGCGGGGAAACACCATATATTTT,CASSLVRGRGNTIYF
TRBD1,.,TRBJ1-4,TRBV9,15,TGTGCCAGCAGCGTTCGGACAGGGGAAGATGAAAAACTGTTTTTT,CASSVRTGEDEKLFF
.,.,TRBJ1-3,TRBV4-1,14,TGCGCCAGCAGCCAACTGACAGCTGGAAACACCATATATTTT,CASSQLTAGNTIYF